This note documents a single T cell receptor beta chain sequence. TCR beta from blood CD8+ and CD4+ T cells was sequenced. This sample was included in a study of CD8 T cells in Susac syndrome. Across the whole study: When blood was drawn, patients with Susac syndrome were on intravenous immunoglobulin alone, on corticosteroids, or therapy-naive.

The CDR3 is 15 amino acids. Losses at the gene ends were 1 base for V and 4 bases for J; bases not matched to a gene: 7. CDR1 and CDR2 (germline): SGHNT, YYREEE (reference sequence). With random hexamers, about 0.45 to 1 ug RNA was reverse transcribed. By means of immunoSEQ multiplex PCR, TCR beta CDR3 spanning 54 Vbeta and 13 Jbeta underwent amplification. Using its own MiXCR run on the immunoSEQ multiplex PCR reads, TCRdb lists one record per CDR3 protein. The table has around 180,000 distinct CDR3 sequences, 94% seen once. This receptor was taken from a human donor with Susac syndrome. This rearrangement joins TRBV5-4 to TRBJ1-1; 7 bases are shared with TRBD1. The sequenced sample was CD4+ T cells from PBMCs. This CDR3 reads CASSLSGRGGTEAFF. DNA of the CDR3: TGTGCCAGCAGCTTGTCCGGCAGGGGGGGCACTGAAGCTTTCTTT.